This T cell receptor beta chain was retrieved from a study of cytomegalovirus exposure and HLA in healthy donors. Points from the study as a whole: Altogether, 164 TCR beta chains were recorded as cytomegalovirus-associated.

Comments on this clone: The antigen is undetermined.

Some clones are missing from TCRdb's copy, which holds only in-frame ones; the method was immunoSEQ multiplex PCR. The sample lists about 130,000 clones, 75% to 90% occurring once. Material for sequencing was PBMCs. The clonotype comes from a woman in her 30s in good health and CMV-seropositive.

DNA of the CDR3: TGTGCCAGCCGAGGGACAGGTCGAGTGGTTGGCTACACCTTC. This gives the protein CASRGTGRVVGYTF. The V call is TRBV6-5, the J call TRBJ1-2; 8 bases align to TRBD1. Germline CDR1 MNHEY, CDR2 SVGAGI. This CDR3 has 14 residues. The ends lost 8 bases at V and 7 bases at J; junction bases unmatched: 12.